Following are 8 T cell receptor beta chains from one sample sequenced in a study of human T cells and chemical hapten exposure. Time point reported: pre-sensitization, week 0. The treatment was: therapeutic diphenylcyclopropenone sensitization with weekly scalp DPC. Each CDR3 protein gets one entry after TCRdb re-called the RACE reads with MiXCR. The sample has about 120,000 distinct CDR3 sequences, roughly 14% seen once. Source: whole blood, taken in connection with sensitization to the hapten diphenylcyclopropenone (DPC). These receptors were collected from a woman between 18 and 30 years old with alopecia areata. Some clones in this sample may be carry-over from other donors' samples.

This chain links TRBV9 with TRBJ2-2, with 7 positions matching TRBD1. The germline CDR1 and CDR2 sequences are SGDLS and YYNGEE. CDR3 size: 16 residues. V lost 0 bases and J lost 3; bases outside the gene matches: 5. The CDR3 sequence is CASSVAPGTDTGELFF. CDR3 nucleotides: TGTGCCAGCAGCGTAGCTCCGGGGACAGACACCGGGGAGCTGTTTTTT.

There are a few counts of this clonotype. V gene TRBV20-1 combines with J gene TRBJ2-4, with D perhaps matching TRBD1 or TRBD2 (5 bases each). Germline values: CDR1 DFQATT, CDR2 SNEGSKA (reference sequence). V was trimmed by 6 bases and J by 5 bases, leaving 14 bases between them. This CDR3 contains 13 residues. The CDR3 sequence: CSAKGQGENIQYF. In DNA form, the CDR3 reads TGCAGTGCCAAGGGGCAGGGAGAAAACATTCAGTACTTC.

This clonotype was recorded many times. This rearrangement joins TRBV20-1 to TRBJ1-5; a weak D match, TRBD1 (6 bases). V lost 1 base and J lost 7, with 11 bases in between. There are 13 residues in the CDR3. CDR1 is DFQATT, CDR2 SNEGSKA, per germline (reference sequence). The CDR3 sequence is CSARAGGVQPQHF. The CDR3 nucleotides are TGCAGTGCTAGAGCGGGGGGCGTACAGCCCCAGCATTTT.

V usage is TRBV28 and J usage is TRBJ2-5; TRBD2 agrees at 9 bases. V lost 7 bases and J lost 4; bases outside the gene matches: 10. The CDR3 has 15 amino acids. Per the germline V gene, CDR1 is MDHEN and CDR2 is SYDVKM. CDR3 amino acids: CASTPRGGARETQYF. CDR3 sequence (DNA): TGTGCCAGCACCCCGCGCGGGGGGGCGAGAGAGACCCAGTACTTC. The complete variable domain, with remaining parts taken from reference TRBV28 and TRBJ2-5, reads DVKVTQSSRYLVKRTGEKVFLECVQDMDHENMFWYRQDPGLGLRLIYFSYDVKMKEKGDIPEGYSVSREKKERFSLILESASTNQTSMYLCASTPRGGARETQYFGPGTRLLVL.

The CDR3 is CASTSSGLYGYTF. The CDR3 DNA reads as TGTGCCAGCACCTCATCAGGACTTTATGGCTACACCTTC. The rearrangement uses TRBV9 and TRBJ1-2; D is unclear. Trimming pared 6 bases from V and 5 bases from J, leaving 14 bases between. The CDR3 is 13 residues long. Germline lookup yields CDR1 SGDLS and CDR2 YYNGEE.

This chain joins TRBV4-3 and TRBJ2-3; D is perhaps TRBD2 (6 bases). V gave up 0 bases and J gave up 0 bases, with 10 bases separating them. The CDR3 consists of 16 residues. Germline V CDR1 and CDR2: LGHNA, YSLEER. DNA of the CDR3: TGCGCCAGCAGCCAAGACGGGGGAACCAGCACAGATACGCAGTATTTT. Its protein product is CASSQDGGTSTDTQYF.

The chain couples TRBV3-1 to TRBJ1-2; D not resolved. Germline CDR1 LGHDT, CDR2 YNNKEL (reference sequence). The V and J ends lost 1 base and 5 bases respectively, with 14 bases between them. The CDR3 loop spans 15 amino acids. In DNA form, the CDR3 reads TGTGCCAGCAGCCAAGGGTCAGGAGCGCCTTATGGCTACACCTTC. Protein product: CASSQGSGAPYGYTF. Looking up the rest from reference TRBV3-1 and TRBJ1-2 gives the full variable domain: DTAVSQTPKYLVTQMGNDKSIKCEQNLGHDTMYWYKQDSKKFLKIMFSYNNKELIINETVPNRFSPKSPDKAHLNLHINSLELGDSAVYFCASSQGSGAPYGYTFGSGTRLTVV.

This clonotype has only a few counts. V is TRBV9 and J is TRBJ2-1; TRBD1 is a possible D gene (6 bases). V was clipped by 0 bases and J by 8 bases, with 6 bases between them. The V gene's germline CDR1 is SGDLS and CDR2 YYNGEE. The CDR3 extends over 12 amino acids. CDR3 residues: CASSVAGDEQFF. In nucleotides, the CDR3 is TGTGCCAGCAGCGTAGCAGGGGATGAGCAGTTCTTC.